This T cell receptor (beta chain) was identified during a study of blood T cell repertoires in COVID-19. Trimming took 4 bases from V and 4 from J, leaving 17 bases between them. The CDR3 is 15 amino acids. Germline CDR1 and CDR2: SGHNT and YYREEE (reference sequence). The repertoire was sequenced with immunoSEQ multiplex PCR; TCRdb's copy has only in-frame clones and lacks some. Of more than 65,000 clones in the sample, about four fifths were seen once. This clone was seen only a few times. The source material was peripheral blood. This TCR derives from a human donor in a cohort sampled during active COVID-19. The V gene is TRBV5-4, the J gene TRBJ1-1; D perhaps matches TRBD1 (5 bases). CDR3 sequence (DNA): TGTGCCAGCAGCCCGGGCCAGGGCTCGGGCACTGAAGCTTTCTTT. Its protein product is CASSPGQGSGTEAFF.